The 24 T cell receptor beta chains in this list originate from one sample, sequenced in a study of blood T cell repertoires in COVID-19. Method: immunoSEQ multiplex PCR; TCRdb's copy keeps in-frame clones and lacks some. The sample has about 120,000 clones; 80% are singletons. Specimen: peripheral blood. These receptors were collected from a human donor in a cohort sampled during active COVID-19.

The gene calls are TRBV9 and TRBJ1-1; TRBD1 agrees at 10 bases. V was clipped by 3 bases and J by 1 base; unmatched bases: 3. This CDR3 spans 15 amino acids. Germline CDR1 SGDLS, CDR2 YYNGEE. This chain's CDR3 is CASSAGDRGNTEAFF. The CDR3 DNA reads TGTGCCAGCAGCGCGGGGGACAGGGGGAACACTGAAGCTTTCTTT.

The rearrangement uses TRBV29-1 and TRBJ1-2; 9 bases are a match to TRBD1. The CDR3 length is 12 residues. The V gene's germline CDR1 is SQVTM and CDR2 ANQGSEA. Trimming removed 7 bases from V and 4 bases from J; junction bases left unmatched: 4. The CDR3 region has the DNA TGCAGCGCTGCGACAGGGGGCTATGGCTACACCTTC. Its translation is CSAATGGYGYTF.

The table lists this clone with a few counts. This chain joins TRBV7-9 and TRBJ2-7, with 8 bases aligning to TRBD1. The germline gives CDR1 SEHNR, CDR2 FQNEAQ (reference sequence). Trimming cost V 5 bases and J 2 bases; bases outside gene matches: 8. This CDR3 is 15 amino acids long. CDR3 loop: CASSKRDRRTYEQYF. CDR3 bases: TGTGCCAGCAGCAAACGGGACAGGCGAACCTACGAGCAGTACTTC. Full variable domain (rest looked up from reference TRBV7-9 and TRBJ2-7): DTGVSQNPRHKITKRGQNVTFRCDPISEHNRLYWYRQTLGQGPEFLTYFQNEAQLEKSRLLSDRFSAERPKGSFSTLEIQRTEQGDSAMYLCASSKRDRRTYEQYFGPGTRLTVT.

This chain links TRBV7-2 with TRBJ2-7; the D gene is possibly TRBD1 (5 bases). V gave up 3 bases and J gave up 5 bases, with 17 bases separating them. In germline, CDR1 is SGHTA, CDR2 FQGNSA. The CDR3 runs 15 residues. CDR3 DNA sequence: TGTGCCAGCAGCTTGAGACAGCCCCCTCGGGACGAGCAGTACTTC. Translated: CASSLRQPPRDEQYF.

This clone was observed a few times. The chain links TRBV9 to TRBJ1-2, with unresolved D. This CDR3 is 12 amino acids long. Germline V gene lookup returns CDR1 SGDLS and CDR2 YYNGEE. V shed 3 bases and J shed 4 bases, with 7 bases lying between them. The CDR3: CASSGESYGYTF. The CDR3, as DNA: TGTGCCAGCAGCGGGGAGAGCTATGGCTACACCTTC.

This rearrangement joins TRBV2 to TRBJ1-1; 7 positions agree with TRBD1. Germline V gives CDR1 SNHLY, CDR2 FYNNEI. This CDR3 is 15 amino acids long. V lost 6 bases and J lost 5; bases outside the gene matches: 12. The DNA for the CDR3 is TGTGCCAGCAGGATGACAGGGAGCCCGAGGACTGAAGCTTTCTTT. Translation: CASRMTGSPRTEAFF.

The rearrangement joins TRBV28 to TRBJ1-1; D unclear. CDR1 and CDR2 (germline): MDHEN, SYDVKM. The CDR3 length is 11 residues. The germline V and J ends were trimmed by 4 bases and 8 bases, with 8 bases remaining between them. DNA of the CDR3: TGTGCCAGCAGTTCTCCTAGGGAAGCTTTCTTT. This codes for CASSSPREAFF.

The gene calls are TRBV27 and TRBJ1-2; D is possibly TRBD1 (5 bases). The CDR3 sequence is 15 residues long. In germline, CDR1 is MNHEY, CDR2 SMNVEV (reference sequence). V was pared by 0 bases and J by 9 bases, with 17 bases between. CDR3: CASSLSAGSGFSYTF. In DNA, the CDR3 is TGTGCCAGCAGTTTATCCGCGGGATCAGGGTTTAGCTACACCTTC.

This clone has just a few counts. This chain links TRBV7-2 with TRBJ2-3; a possible D gene is TRBD2 (6 bases). V was shortened by 5 bases and J by 2 bases, with 14 bases between the two germline ends. Germline V gives CDR1 SGHTA, CDR2 FQGNSA. The CDR3 contains 15 residues. CDR3 coding DNA: TGTGCCAGCAGCCCCCTTCGGGACTCCACAGATACGCAGTATTTT. Protein product: CASSPLRDSTDTQYF.

This clone was seen once. The rearrangement links TRBV10-3 to TRBJ2-7, with 9 nucleotides matching TRBD1. The CDR3 sequence is 15 residues long. Unmatched junction bases numbered 7, after V lost 6 bases and J lost 1 base. Germline V lookup: CDR1 ENHRY, CDR2 SYGVKD. The CDR3 spells CAISPGQGISYEQYF. The CDR3 DNA is TGTGCCATCAGCCCGGGACAGGGTATTTCCTACGAGCAGTACTTC.

The chain uses TRBV27 and TRBJ2-7, with 10 bases that match TRBD2. The CDR3 extends over 15 amino acids. CDR1 and CDR2 (germline): MNHEY, SMNVEV (reference sequence). Trimming removed 6 bases from V and 2 bases from J; junction bases left unmatched: 7. CDR3 sequence: CASRRSSGGTYEQYF. The CDR3 DNA reads TGTGCCAGCAGACGATCTAGCGGGGGTACCTACGAGCAGTACTTC.

The chain combines TRBV11-2 with TRBJ1-3; no clear D. This CDR3 is built from 10 residues. Germline loops: CDR1 SGHAT, CDR2 FQNNGV. V was trimmed by 9 bases and J by 10 bases, leaving 10 bases between them. The DNA of the CDR3 is TGTGCCAGGGCCCCCAGGACCATATATTTT. Its translation is CARAPRTIYF.

CDR3 loop: CASSPGLSTDTQYF. The CDR3 nucleotides are TGTGCCAGCAGTCCCGGACTTAGCACAGATACGCAGTATTTT. The V gene is TRBV28, the J gene TRBJ2-3, with D tentatively TRBD2 (5 bases). Germline CDR1 is MDHEN and CDR2 is SYDVKM. V was pared by 5 bases and J by 0 bases, with 9 bases between. This CDR3 contains 14 residues.

The chain recombines TRBV29-1 with TRBJ1-2, with D perhaps TRBD1 (5 bases). In germline, CDR1 is SQVTM, CDR2 ANQGSEA. V lost 4 bases to trimming and J lost 7 bases, with 16 bases between them. CDR3 length equals 13 residues. The CDR3 DNA follows: TGCAGCGTTGGGTTTGGGACTGGGGGTGGCTACACCTTC. It encodes CSVGFGTGGGYTF.

This clone was counted only a few times. The rearrangement links TRBV7-8 to TRBJ2-5, with D perhaps TRBD2 (6 bases). V shed 0 bases and J shed 1 base, with 15 bases lying between them. This CDR3 region has 17 residues. CDR1 and CDR2 (germline): SGHVS, FQNEAQ. Here the CDR3 DNA reads TGTGCCAGCAGCTTAGCGTGGGCGGGACCGCTCCAAGAGACCCAGTACTTC. Protein product: CASSLAWAGPLQETQYF.

V gene TRBV6-2 or TRBV6-3 combines with J gene TRBJ2-1; D is possibly TRBD1 (5 bases). V shed 2 bases and J shed 2 bases, with 13 bases lying between them. This CDR3 has 16 residues. Germline assignment: CDR1 MNHEY and CDR2 SVGEGT. The CDR3 reads CASSYGQTGPYNEQFF. The CDR3 region has the DNA TGTGCCAGCAGTTACGGGCAAACAGGCCCCTACAATGAGCAGTTCTTC.

This clone has just one count. For the CDR3, the DNA is TGTGCCAGTAGTATAACTTCACTAGACACAGGACCGCGGGGTGAGCAGTTCTTC. This encodes CASSITSLDTGPRGEQFF. This chain links TRBV19 with TRBJ2-1, with a possible D match to TRBD2 (6 bases). This CDR3 comprises 18 residues. Trimming took 2 bases from V and 9 from J, leaving 26 bases between them. In germline, CDR1 is LNHDA, CDR2 SQIVND (reference sequence).

Here the CDR3 reads CASSQGAKNIQYF. CDR3 nucleotide sequence: TGTGCCAGCTCACAGGGGGCCAAAAACATTCAGTACTTC. This chain joins TRBV18 and TRBJ2-4; D possibly corresponds to TRBD1 (5 bases). From germline, CDR1 is KGHSH and CDR2 LQKENI. This CDR3 contains 13 residues. V was trimmed by 4 bases and J by 1 base, leaving 5 bases between them.

The rearrangement joins TRBV7-3 to TRBJ1-6; D not certain. Germline V lookup: CDR1 SGHTA, CDR2 FQGTGA. This CDR3 is built from 18 residues. The ends were cut back, 5 bases at V and 0 bases at J, with 17 bases in the middle. The DNA for the CDR3 is TGTGCCAGCAGCGAAACGACAAGGGAGAGCTCCTATAATTCACCCCTCCACTTT. It specifies CASSETTRESSYNSPLHF.

J is TRBJ2-7 and V is TRBV9; 10 bases agree with TRBD2. Germline loops: CDR1 SGDLS, CDR2 YYNGEE. V was clipped by 4 bases and J by 2 bases; unmatched bases: 6. The CDR3 totals 15 residues. The CDR3, as DNA: TGTGCCAGCAGCCCTGGACTAGCGGCAACCTACGAGCAGTACTTC. Translation gives CASSPGLAATYEQYF.

The chain has TRBV7-2 and TRBJ1-1, with TRBD1 matching over 8 bases. Germline CDR1 and CDR2: SGHTA and FQGNSA. This CDR3 is 15 amino acids long. Unmatched junction bases numbered 16, after V lost 5 bases and J lost 11 bases. CDR3: CASSPRGGQGRAAFF. The CDR3 nucleotides are TGTGCCAGCAGCCCACGTGGAGGACAGGGACGTGCGGCTTTCTTT.

The gene calls are TRBV18 and TRBJ2-5; unclear D gene. V lost 3 bases, J lost 3 bases, and 8 bases lay in between. The germline V gene encodes CDR1 KGHSH and CDR2 LQKENI. The CDR3 spans 13 residues. The CDR3 nucleotides read TGTGCCAGCTCACCGGCCACTAAAGAGACCCAGTACTTC. Encoded protein: CASSPATKETQYF. The whole variable domain, filled in from reference TRBV18 and TRBJ2-5, reads NAGVMQNPRHLVRRRGQEARLRCSPMKGHSHVYWYRQLPEEGLKFMVYLQKENIIDESGMPKERFSAEFPKEGPSILRIQQVVRGDSAAYFCASSPATKETQYFGPGTRLLVL.

In DNA, the CDR3 is TGTGCCAGCAGCCCCCAGATGGGACAGACTAACTATGGCTACACCTTC. Translated: CASSPQMGQTNYGYTF. The genes are TRBV7-2 and TRBJ1-2; TRBD1 aligns across 7 bases. The CDR3 spans 16 residues. The V gene's germline CDR1 is SGHTA and CDR2 FQGNSA. The ends lost 5 bases at V and 0 bases at J; junction bases unmatched: 9.

The chain employs TRBV14 and TRBJ1-1; a possible D gene is TRBD1 (5 bases). Germline lookup yields CDR1 SGHDN and CDR2 FVKESK. Between the trimmed V and J ends, which lost 0 bases and 6 bases, there was a span of 11 bases. The CDR3 runs to 14 residues. In DNA, the CDR3 is TGTGCCAGCAGCCAAGATATAGGGGCCCCTGAAGCTTTCTTT. Its translation is CASSQDIGAPEAFF. Full variable domain (remainder filled in from reference TRBV14 and TRBJ1-1): EAGVTQFPSHSVIEKGQTVTLRCDPISGHDNLYWYRRVMGKEIKFLLHFVKESKQDESGMPNNRFLAERTGGTYSTLKVQPAELEDSGVYFCASSQDIGAPEAFFGQGTRLTVV.